A selection of T cell receptor beta chains follows, all from one sample in a study of cytomegalovirus exposure and HLA in healthy donors. Data came from immunoSEQ multiplex PCR; TCRdb stores just in-frame clones and leaves some out. The data contain 150,000 or so clones, roughly four fifths of them singletons. Sequencing was performed on PBMCs. All receptors come from a female donor in good health and CMV-seronegative. CDR3s include the opening cysteine and the closing phenylalanine or tryptophan. The D gene is left open where the match is weak. Size is stated for part of the rows, as once, few or many counts, or as a class when the clone is expanded.

>TRBV5-1|.|once|TRBJ1-2
TGCGCCAGCAACCCTAGGGGAGGTGGCGATGGCTACACCTTC
CASNPRGGGDGYTF
>TRBV18|.|.|TRBJ2-5
TGTGCCAGCTCACCACCACAGCAAGAGACCCAGTACTTC
CASSPPQQETQYF
>TRBV6-5|TRBD1|.|TRBJ1-1
TGTGCCAGCAGAATCGACAGGGGCCCCGAGGTGGAAGCTTTCTTT
CASRIDRGPEVEAFF
>TRBV11-3|TRBD1|.|TRBJ2-5
TGTGCCAGCAGCCTTGGACAGGGCGGGCAAGAGACCCAGTACTTC
CASSLGQGGQETQYF
>TRBV13|.|.|TRBJ2-2
TGTGCCAGCAAGGGGAGGGGGAATCCCACCGGGGAGCTGTTTTTT
CASKGRGNPTGELFF
>TRBV6-5|.|.|TRBJ2-3
TGTGCCAGCTATACAGGATCAGCGGGAGATACGCAGTATTTT
CASYTGSAGDTQYF
>TRBV5-4|.|once|TRBJ1-6
TGTGCCAGCAGACAGGACCGAAATTCACCCCTCCACTTT
CASRQDRNSPLHF
>TRBV19|.|.|TRBJ1-1
TGTGCCAGTAGTATAGATTTTGTGCGGCGGATCCGGAGCCCTGAAGCTTTCTTT
CASSIDFVRRIRSPEAFF
>TRBV7-9|.|.|TRBJ2-3
TGTGCCAGCAGCTTAGTAGCAGATACGCAGTATTTT
CASSLVADTQYF
>TRBV5-1|TRBD1|.|TRBJ1-2
TGCGCCAGCGGTCACCCCGGGACAGGGGTTTGCGGCTACACCTTC
CASGHPGTGVCGYTF
>TRBV30|.|.|TRBJ1-2
TGTGCCTGTACAGGGTTTTACGGCTATGGCTACACCTTC
CACTGFYGYGYTF
>TRBV6-4|.|.|TRBJ2-1
TGTGCCAGCAGTGACAGAGGGGACACTGAGCAGTTCTTC
CASSDRGDTEQFF
>TRBV9|.|.|TRBJ1-1
TGTGCCAGCAGTGGGGGCAACACTGAAGCTTTCTTT
CASSGGNTEAFF
>TRBV5-4|.|.|TRBJ1-6
TGTGCCAGCAGCTTGGACGGGACTAATAATTCACCCCTCCACTTT
CASSLDGTNNSPLHF
>TRBV7-2|TRBD2|few|TRBJ2-7
TGTGCCAGCAGGCCCGGGACTAGCTACGAGCAGTACTTC
CASRPGTSYEQYF
>TRBV5-1|TRBD2|.|TRBJ2-3
TGCGCCAGCAGCCCCGGGTGGGGGCTAGCGGGCGGAGAACCTAGCACAGATACGCAGTATTTT
CASSPGWGLAGGEPSTDTQYF
>TRBV5-4|TRBD2|.|TRBJ2-1
TGTGCCAGCAGCTTGGGGACCGGGAGGGCCTACAATGAGCAGTTCTTC
CASSLGTGRAYNEQFF
>TRBV30|.|.|TRBJ1-1
TGTGCCTGGAGGGGATGGGGCGGAACTGAAGCTTTCTTT
CAWRGWGGTEAFF
>TRBV14|TRBD1|.|TRBJ1-3
TGTGCCAGCAGCCGGAGAACAGGGGGCGATGGAAACACCATATATTTT
CASSRRTGGDGNTIYF
>TRBV11-2|.|.|TRBJ2-5
TGTGCCAGCAGCCTCGAGTCGGAGACCCAGTACTTC
CASSLESETQYF
>TRBV18|TRBD2|.|TRBJ2-7
TGTGCCAGCTCACCGGGGGGGGATCGCGAGCAGTACTTC
CASSPGGDREQYF
>TRBV15|.|.|TRBJ1-1
TGTGCCACCAGCAGCGACAGTGACTACACTGAAGCTTTCTTT
CATSSDSDYTEAFF
>TRBV11-1|TRBD2|.|TRBJ2-1
TGTGCCAGCAGCTTTGGAGCGGGGGGCGGTGAGCAGTTCTTC
CASSFGAGGGEQFF
>TRBV5-1|TRBD2|few|TRBJ2-7
TGCGCCAGCAGCGCGGAGACTAGCGGAGGGCGGGAGCAGTACTTC
CASSAETSGGREQYF
>TRBV28|.|.|TRBJ2-7
TGTGCCAGCAGTTTTACGGGGAACACCTACGAGCAGTACTTC
CASSFTGNTYEQYF
>TRBV7-9|TRBD1|.|TRBJ2-2
TGTGCCAGCAGCCTCGCTCCGGGACAGCCAAACACCGGGGAGCTGTTTTTT
CASSLAPGQPNTGELFF
>TRBV9|.|.|TRBJ2-7
TGTGCCAGCAGCGTAGGTTTGGGGGGGCGCGACGAGCAGTACTTC
CASSVGLGGRDEQYF
>TRBV2|TRBD1|few|TRBJ1-5
TGTGCCAGCGTAGATCGGACAGGGGGCAATCAGCCCCAGCATTTT
CASVDRTGGNQPQHF
>TRBV19|TRBD1|.|TRBJ1-1
TGTGCCAGTAGAACCGGGACAGGGTATACTGAAGCTTTCTTT
CASRTGTGYTEAFF
>TRBV5-4|.|.|TRBJ1-1
TGTGCCAGCAGCTTGGGTTCCGGGGTGGAAGCTTTCTTT
CASSLGSGVEAFF
>TRBV19|TRBD1|.|TRBJ2-1
TGTGCCAGTAGTACGGACAGGGGGAAATACAATGAGCAGTTCTTC
CASSTDRGKYNEQFF
>TRBV18|.|.|TRBJ1-3
TGTGCCAGCTCACGCCCCACAGGGATCTCTGGAAACACCATATATTTT
CASSRPTGISGNTIYF
>TRBV28|.|once|TRBJ1-5
TGTGCCAGCAGTTTTCTGTGGAGATTGGTGCCAGGGGCCGTACCAGGCAATCAGCCCCAGCATTTT
CASSFLWRLVPGAVPGNQPQHF
>TRBV19|.|.|TRBJ1-1
TGTGCCAGTAGTAGCAGGGTGGCTACTGAAGCTTTCTTT
CASSSRVATEAFF
>TRBV27|TRBD1|.|TRBJ1-2
TGTGCCAGCAGTTTGTACCCTGAACTGACAGGGCCCAACTATGGCTACACCTTC
CASSLYPELTGPNYGYTF
>TRBV9|.|.|TRBJ1-1
TGTGCCAGCAGCGTAGACGGGTCAGCCCCTGGGACTGAAGCTTTCTTT
CASSVDGSAPGTEAFF
>TRBV9|.|.|TRBJ1-1
TGTGCCAGCAGCGTAGAGGCCTCCGTGGGGCGAGGGAACACTGAAGCTTTCTTT
CASSVEASVGRGNTEAFF
>TRBV2|.|few|TRBJ1-1
TGTGCCAGCAGGGCCACGAACACTGAAGCTTTCTTT
CASRATNTEAFF
>TRBV15|.|.|TRBJ2-1
TGTGCCACCAGCAGAGAGGCCCAGACACCCGGGACTTTCTTCTCCCTAAACAATGAGCAGTTCTTC
CATSREAQTPGTFFSLNNEQFF
>TRBV5-1|TRBD2|.|TRBJ2-5
TGCGCCAGCAGCTTGGCCACTAGCGGGGCTGAGACCCAGTACTTC
CASSLATSGAETQYF
>TRBV28|.|once|TRBJ2-7
TGTGCCAGCAGTCCCGAACGACAGTTTAACGAGCAGTACTTC
CASSPERQFNEQYF
>TRBV5-4|TRBD2|.|TRBJ2-1
TGTGCCAGCAGCCGGGGACTAGCGGGAGAGGACGGCAATGAGCAGTTCTTC
CASSRGLAGEDGNEQFF
>TRBV9|.|few|TRBJ2-4
TGTGCCAGCAGCGTAGGGAATCCGAGAGGCAAAAACATTCAGTACTTC
CASSVGNPRGKNIQYF
>TRBV6-5|TRBD2|.|TRBJ2-7
TGTGCCAGCAGTCTGACTAGCGGCTCCTACGAGCAGTACTTC
CASSLTSGSYEQYF
>TRBV10-1|TRBD2|.|TRBJ2-7
TGCGCCAGCAGTGAGTCTCTAGCGGGGTCCTACGAGCAGTACTTC
CASSESLAGSYEQYF
>TRBV7-8|.|.|TRBJ2-3
TGTGCCAGCAGCTTAATTGGGGCAGGGGGCACAGATACGCAGTATTTT
CASSLIGAGGTDTQYF
>TRBV6-4|.|.|TRBJ1-6
TGTGCCAGCAGTGAACAGGGTGATTCACCCCTCCACTTT
CASSEQGDSPLHF
>TRBV6-5|.|.|TRBJ1-2
TGTGCCAGCAGGCTGACAGTTATCTATGGCTACACCTTC
CASRLTVIYGYTF
>TRBV9|.|.|TRBJ1-4
TGTGCCAGCAGCGTCTCCTGGGGGGGCGGTAATGAAAAACTGTTTTTT
CASSVSWGGGNEKLFF
>TRBV11-2|.|.|TRBJ2-1
TGTGCCAGCAGAGGGAGCGCGAGCTCCTACAATGAGCAGTTCTTC
CASRGSASSYNEQFF
>TRBV6-1|.|.|TRBJ1-2
TGTGCCAGCAGTGAACGCAGGACAGCCTCTGGAACTAGGGGCTACACCTTC
CASSERRTASGTRGYTF
>TRBV11-1|TRBD2|.|TRBJ2-3
TGTGCCAGCAGTTTTACCACACTTCTAGCGGGAGGTTCAGATACGCAGTATTTT
CASSFTTLLAGGSDTQYF
>TRBV15|TRBD2|.|TRBJ2-5
TGTGCCACCAGCGAGCGGACTAGCGGGAAAGAGACCCAGTACTTC
CATSERTSGKETQYF
>TRBV18|.|.|TRBJ2-1
TGTGCCAGCTCACCGACGGCTCCCGAACGGGGAACGAATGAGCAGTTCTTC
CASSPTAPERGTNEQFF
>TRBV7-3|TRBD1|once|TRBJ2-1
TGTGCCAGCAGCTTAACGGGACAGGGGGCACAAAATGAGCAGTTCTTC
CASSLTGQGAQNEQFF
>TRBV5-4|.|.|TRBJ2-6
TGTGCCAGCAGCGACCCGACAGGTTTCTCTGGGGCCAACGTCCTGACTTTC
CASSDPTGFSGANVLTF
>TRBV7-2|.|.|TRBJ2-5
TGTGCCAGCAGCCCACAGCGGCAAGAGACCCAGTACTTC
CASSPQRQETQYF
>TRBV5-4|.|few|TRBJ1-5
TGTGCCAGCAGCATCGGGAGGAATCAGCCCCAGCATTTT
CASSIGRNQPQHF
>TRBV7-2|TRBD1|once|TRBJ2-5
TGTGCCAGCCAGTGGACAGGGAAGCAAGAGACCCAGTACTTC
CASQWTGKQETQYF
>TRBV13|.|.|TRBJ1-1
TGTGCCAGCAGCTTAGGGACAGGAAAAACTGAAGCTTTCTTT
CASSLGTGKTEAFF